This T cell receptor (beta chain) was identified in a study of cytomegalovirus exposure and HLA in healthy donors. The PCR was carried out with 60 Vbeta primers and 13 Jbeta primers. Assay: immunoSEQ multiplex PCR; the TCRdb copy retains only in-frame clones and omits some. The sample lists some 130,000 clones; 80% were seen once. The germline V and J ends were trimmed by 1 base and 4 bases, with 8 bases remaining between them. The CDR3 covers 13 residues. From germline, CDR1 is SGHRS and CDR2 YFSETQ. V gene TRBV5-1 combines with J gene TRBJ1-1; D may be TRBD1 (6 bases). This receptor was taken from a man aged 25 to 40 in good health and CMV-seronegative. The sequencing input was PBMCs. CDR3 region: CASSLTGLTEAFF. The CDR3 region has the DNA TGCGCCAGCAGCTTGACAGGGCTCACTGAAGCTTTCTTT.